The sequence of this T cell receptor beta chain was determined in a study of molecular identifiers for immune sequencing clone quantification. This clonotype was seen many times. Its target is unknown. MiXCR, run by TCRdb on the PCR reads, gives a single entry per CDR3 protein. Of nearly 650,000 distinct CDR3 sequences listed, around 25% are singletons. Naive CD8 T cells were FACS-sorted by CD8+CD4-CCR7+CD45RA+ markers. Study-level results: Jurkat TCR RNA from one cell was spiked into fewer than 1.2 million naive cells, and it was reportedly detectable there.

The germline V gene encodes CDR1 SGHTA and CDR2 FQGNSA. This CDR3 region has 16 residues. V dropped 4 bases and J dropped 2; count of bases not matched to a gene: 7. Sequenced: naive CD8+ T cells from blood, with Jurkat cell RNA spiked in. Documented subset: FACS-sorted CD8+CD4-CCR7+CD45RA+ naive T cells. The clonotype was recovered from a human donor in good health. Some libraries in this study had Jurkat cell RNA spiked in. The V gene is TRBV7-2, the J gene TRBJ2-3; 9 bases are shared with TRBD1. The CDR3 protein is CASSSVGQGITDTQYF. CDR3 nucleotide sequence: TGTGCCAGCAGCTCAGTCGGACAGGGGATCACAGATACGCAGTATTTT.